These T cell receptor beta chains were read from a single sample in a study of T cells in Graves' hyperthyroidism and ophthalmopathy. TCRdb called the multiplex PCR reads again in MiXCR, with one record for every CDR3 protein. The sample holds about half a million distinct CDR3 sequences; nearly 20% are singletons and the top ten take over 45%. Sequencing was carried out using blood. The receptors come from a man in his forties with Graves' ophthalmopathy. Each CDR3 is given with its conserved first and last residue. Each record gives: V gene, CDR3 protein.

V: TRBV11-1
CDR3: CASSRTSGASYEQYF

V: TRBV7-8
CDR3: CASSSLAARTASGNTIYF

V: TRBV9
CDR3: CASGSSGNTIYF

V: TRBV5-6
CDR3: CASSILVNSMNTEAFF

V: TRBV7-9
CDR3: CASSLVSGLYEQYF

V: TRBV12-3/TRBV12-4
CDR3: CASSPLQGTDQPQHF

V: TRBV12-3/TRBV12-4
CDR3: CASSWGPVAEQFF

V: TRBV19
CDR3: CATDTLFSNQPQHF

V: TRBV6-6
CDR3: CASSYYLKNTEAFF

V: TRBV7-9
CDR3: CASSPRHGYTF

V: TRBV28
CDR3: CASSLGREETQYF

V: TRBV7-8
CDR3: CASAPRRNEQFF

V: TRBV12-3/TRBV12-4
CDR3: CASSYRDGYTF

V: TRBV12-3/TRBV12-4
CDR3: CASKETDLLNEQFF

V: TRBV2
CDR3: CASSAAGWSTEAFF

V: TRBV5-6
CDR3: CASSLALAGGEKLFF

V: TRBV6-2/TRBV6-3
CDR3: CASSSPPGRTNTGELFF

V: TRBV5-1
CDR3: CASRRGDSSNYGYTF

V: TRBV5-1
CDR3: CASSLGQGIRGYTF

V: TRBV11-2
CDR3: CASGYPPTGTSGRAGTGELFF

V: TRBV19
CDR3: CASSKKQGYEQFF

V: TRBV15
CDR3: CATSREGQGQETQYF

V: TRBV9
CDR3: CASSVVGTGELFF

V: TRBV5-1
CDR3: CASSLVGARNTEAFF

V: TRBV28
CDR3: CASTPGWGNSPLHF

V: TRBV3-1
CDR3: CASSQGWDTGNTIYF

V: TRBV4-1
CDR3: CASSPQVKLDEQFF

V: TRBV12-3/TRBV12-4
CDR3: CASSLWGLAGNEQFF

V: TRBV7-2
CDR3: CANSLEDRVDNEQFF

V: TRBV18
CDR3: CASSQTRPGNTEAFF

V: TRBV9
CDR3: CASSVGGTRLAKNIQYF

V: TRBV12-3/TRBV12-4
CDR3: CASSASRNTEAFF

V: TRBV5-8
CDR3: CASSPRPGTGIIYGYTF